Each of the 10 T cell receptor beta chains below was sequenced from the same sample in a study of blood T cell repertoires in COVID-19. Measured with immunoSEQ multiplex PCR; TCRdb has only the in-frame clones, and not every one. The sample consists of roughly 60,000 clones, about 80% of them appearing once. Specimen: peripheral blood. The receptor source for this set is a man between 60 and 70 years old with acute or convalescent COVID-19.

The rearrangement joins TRBV7-2 to TRBJ1-4; no definite D call. Trimming removed 5 bases from V and 6 bases from J, with 13 bases in between. CDR3 length: 14 residues. The germline CDR1 and CDR2 sequences are SGHTA and FQGNSA. CDR3 bases: TGTGCCAGCAGCGTTAAGTCTCGGGATGAAAAACTGTTTTTT. Translating gives CASSVKSRDEKLFF.

The chain joins TRBV30 to TRBJ2-1; D is undetermined. The germline V gene encodes CDR1 GTSNPN and CDR2 SVGIG (reference sequence). The CDR3 is 12 amino acids. V gave up 1 base and J gave up 8 bases, with 9 bases separating them. CDR3 nucleotides: TGTGCCTGGAGTGGAAGTACGGATGAGCAGTTCTTC. This encodes CAWSGSTDEQFF.

The chain combines TRBV4-2 with TRBJ2-2, with D unclear. Trimming cost V 0 bases and J 6 bases, with 5 bases left between them. There are 13 residues in the CDR3. From germline, CDR1 is LGHNA and CDR2 YNFKEQ. The CDR3 is CASSQDSSGELFF. In nucleotides, the CDR3 is TGTGCCAGCAGCCAAGATTCTTCCGGGGAGCTGTTTTTT.

The chain has TRBV2 and TRBJ2-3; perhaps TRBD1 as D (6 bases). The CDR3 length is 16 residues. V was shortened by 1 base and J by 2 bases, with 13 bases between the two germline ends. CDR1 SNHLY and CDR2 FYNNEI come from the germline V gene. The CDR3 sequence: CASSEEVQGVTDTQYF. In DNA form, the CDR3 reads TGTGCCAGCAGTGAAGAGGTACAGGGAGTCACAGATACGCAGTATTTT. Full variable domain (remainder filled in from reference TRBV2 and TRBJ2-3): EPEVTQTPSHQVTQMGQEVILRCVPISNHLYFYWYRQILGQKVEFLVSFYNNEISEKSEIFDDQFSVERPDGSNFTLKIRSTKLEDSAMYFCASSEEVQGVTDTQYFGPGTRLTVL.

The chain employs TRBV6-1 and TRBJ1-1; 9 nucleotides agree with TRBD1. V lost 0 bases and J lost 8; bases outside the gene matches: 16. CDR1 MNHNS and CDR2 SASEGT come from the germline V gene. The CDR3 is made up of 18 amino acids. The CDR3 is CASSEAGTGRVPPPEAFF. The CDR3 DNA reads TGTGCCAGCAGTGAAGCTGGGACAGGGCGTGTGCCTCCACCAGAAGCTTTCTTT.

The chain carries TRBV29-1 and TRBJ1-5, with TRBD1 matching over 10 bases. V was clipped by 0 bases and J by 7 bases; unmatched bases: 6. The CDR3 is made up of 15 amino acids. The V gene's germline CDR1 is SQVTM and CDR2 ANQGSEA. CDR3 nucleotides: TGCAGCGTTGAAGATCAGGGACAGGGGAGCCAGCCCCAGCATTTT. It yields the protein CSVEDQGQGSQPQHF. Full variable domain (missing parts from reference TRBV29-1 and TRBJ1-5): SAVISQKPSRDICQRGTSLTIQCQVDSQVTMMFWYRQQPGQSLTLIATANQGSEATYESGFVIDKFPISRPNLTFSTLTVSNMSPEDSSIYLCSVEDQGQGSQPQHFGDGTRLSIL.

The rearrangement links TRBV7-6 to TRBJ2-5; the D gene is possibly TRBD2 (6 bases). This CDR3 has 14 amino acids. CDR1 and CDR2 (germline): SGHVS, FNYEAQ. V lost 2 bases to trimming and J lost 4 bases, with 11 bases between them. The CDR3 loop reads CASSLSGGIETQYF. CDR3 in DNA: TGTGCCAGCAGCTTATCCGGGGGAATAGAGACCCAGTACTTC.

This CDR3 is CASSLDRGTEAFF. CDR3 nucleotides: TGTGCCAGCAGCTTAGACAGGGGCACTGAAGCTTTCTTT. The rearrangement links TRBV7-2 to TRBJ1-1; 7 nucleotides agree with TRBD1. V dropped 1 base and J dropped 4; count of bases not matched to a gene: 0. This CDR3 is built from 13 residues. Germline assignment: CDR1 SGHTA and CDR2 FQGNSA.

The chain has TRBV19 and TRBJ1-2; 7 bases are shared with TRBD1. CDR3 size: 15 residues. Germline assignment: CDR1 LNHDA and CDR2 SQIVND (reference sequence). Trimming at V came to 8 bases and at J to 0 bases, leaving 9 bases not matched to a gene. The CDR3 sequence is CASLEQGPSNYGYTF. The CDR3 nucleotides are TGTGCCAGTTTGGAACAGGGGCCCTCTAACTATGGCTACACCTTC.

The chain couples TRBV7-8 to TRBJ1-1; D gene unclear. CDR1 SGHVS and CDR2 FQNEAQ come from the germline V gene. V shed 5 bases and J shed 2 bases, with 6 bases lying between them. The CDR3 consists of 12 residues. The CDR3 bases are TGTGCCAGCAGCCGTCTCAACACTGAAGCTTTCTTT. Its protein is CASSRLNTEAFF.